This T cell receptor beta chain was documented in a study of regulatory T cells in long-lasting Graves disease. At the level of the study: Those with persistent Graves' disease had received antithyroid drugs for over 5 years with positive TSH receptor antibodies.

Time point denoted: persistent/refractory GD, antithyroid drugs over 5 years with positive TRAb. RNA from PBMCs was the source of the TCR library. Clinicians diagnosed Graves' disease using American Thyroid Association guidelines. HTBI primers from iRepertoire and Arm-PCR of CDR3 regions yielded the TCR beta libraries. TCRdb reprocessed the multiplex PCR reads via MiXCR and lists one record per CDR3 protein. The data contain more than 300,000 distinct CDR3 sequences, roughly a fifth of them singletons. The CDR3 is made up of 16 amino acids. Germline V gene lookup returns CDR1 MGHRA and CDR2 YSYEKL. V dropped 3 bases and J dropped 4 bases, with 19 bases sitting between them.

The chain couples TRBV4-1 to TRBJ2-7, with D uncertain. The TCR originated in a female donor with Graves disease. Sequenced here: peripheral blood mononuclear cells (PBMCs), sampled when the disease was refractory, from a patient treated with antithyroid drugs. The CDR3 spells CASSQGGTRSKYEQYF. CDR3 nucleotide sequence: TGCGCCAGCAGCCAGGGCGGCACCAGGTCGAAGTACGAGCAGTACTTC.